One and the same sample provided the 19 T cell receptor beta chains below, sequenced in a study of glioma-infiltrating T cells. Using RNA template, CDR3s of TCR alpha and beta were amplified with iRepertoire arm-PCR. TCRdb re-called the multiplex PCR reads with MiXCR, one entry per CDR3 protein. The repertoire holds roughly 20,000 distinct CDR3 sequences, roughly 24% seen once, with about an eighth in the top ten. Input material: glioma tissue, nonneoplastic brain tissue, or PBMCs (not recorded which). These receptors originate from a human donor with low-grade glioma or glioblastoma, undergoing nonglioma brain surgery, or in good health (not recorded which).

This clonotype was detected a few times. As the CDR3 is not closed by the conserved phenylalanine or tryptophan, this likely results from a read error. J is TRBJ2-7 and V is TRBV28; 7 nucleotides line up with TRBD1. CDR1 and CDR2 from the germline V gene are MDHEN and SYDVKM. V lost 8 bases to trimming and J lost 3 bases; unmatched junction nucleotides: 4. The CDR3 has 12 amino acids. In nucleotides, the CDR3 is TGTGCCAGCCGGGACAGTCGCTACGAGCAGTACTCC. It encodes CASRDSRYEQYS.

This clonotype was counted only a few times. The chain has TRBV2 and TRBJ1-6; 10 bases are shared with TRBD1. V was clipped by 4 bases and J by 9 bases; unmatched bases: 6. Germline CDR1 SNHLY, CDR2 FYNNEI. This CDR3 has 15 amino acids. The CDR3 loop reads CASSVSGTGASPLHF. CDR3 nucleotides: TGTGCCAGCAGTGTATCCGGGACAGGGGCTTCACCCCTCCACTTT.

This clonotype was seen at least ten times. As DNA, the CDR3 is TGTGCCAGCTCTCTAACCAGGGATCCTGGATACAATGAGCAGTTCTTC. Translation: CASSLTRDPGYNEQFF. The chain employs TRBV18 and TRBJ2-1, with D possibly TRBD1 on 5 matching bases. V was clipped by 6 bases and J by 4 bases, with 19 bases between them. The germline gives CDR1 KGHSH, CDR2 LQKENI. The CDR3 is 16 amino acids. The complete variable domain, with remaining parts taken from reference TRBV18 and TRBJ2-1, reads NAGVMQNPRHLVRRRGQEARLRCSPMKGHSHVYWYRQLPEEGLKFMVYLQKENIIDESGMPKERFSAEFPKEGPSILRIQQVVRGDSAAYFCASSLTRDPGYNEQFFGPGTRLTVL.

The genes are TRBV7-9 and TRBJ2-3; 7 bases match TRBD2. This CDR3 region has 12 residues. Unmatched junction bases numbered 1, after V lost 4 bases and J lost 6 bases. Germline CDR1 reads SEHNR; CDR2 reads FQNEAQ (reference sequence). The CDR3 is CASSWGGDTQYF. The CDR3 bases are TGTGCCAGCAGCTGGGGGGGGGATACGCAGTATTTT.

With regard to this clonotype: One base away lies a much larger clone, so this may be a sequencing read error. The V call is TRBV19, the J call TRBJ1-2; D is unclear. CDR3 size: 17 residues. Germline V gene data show CDR1 as LNHDA and CDR2 as SQIVND (reference sequence). Trimming pared 3 bases from V and 8 bases from J, leaving 25 bases between. The CDR3, as DNA: TGTGCCAGTAGTATCATGGATGCGGTTGATGTTTTGGGCGGCTACACCTTC. It codes for CASSIMDAVDVLGGYTF.

This clonotype is labeled as medium-sized. The rearrangement links TRBV6-6 to TRBJ1-3; D may be TRBD1 (5 bases). Between the trimmed V and J ends, which lost 2 bases and 0 bases, there was a span of 5 bases. This CDR3 has 14 residues. Germline V gene sequence: CDR1 MNHNY, CDR2 SVGAGI (reference sequence). The CDR3 nucleotides read TGTGCCAGCAGTTACGGGGGCTCTGGAAACACCATATATTTT. The encoded protein is CASSYGGSGNTIYF.

Ten or more counts support this clonotype. The CDR3 DNA follows: TGTGCCAGCAGTGCAGCAGCGGCGCGCAATCAGCCCCAGCATTTT. Translating it yields CASSAAAARNQPQHF. This chain uses TRBV6-1 with TRBJ1-5, with D unclear. Germline V gene sequence: CDR1 MNHNS, CDR2 SASEGT. Trimming removed 4 bases at V and 2 bases at J, with 12 bases between. The CDR3 is made up of 15 amino acids.

This clonotype has just a few counts. The genes are TRBV19 and TRBJ2-1; TRBD1 matches 12 bases. With V trimmed by 7 bases and J by 7 bases, 11 bases remained unmatched. CDR1 and CDR2 from the germline V gene are LNHDA and SQIVND (reference sequence). This CDR3 comprises 16 residues. The CDR3 region is CASTSWGTGGQNEQFF. DNA of the CDR3: TGTGCCAGTACCTCTTGGGGGACAGGGGGCCAAAATGAGCAGTTCTTC.

In its sample, this clonotype was seen many times. The rearrangement uses TRBV28 and TRBJ2-3; D not certain. The CDR3 extends over 14 amino acids. Germline assignment: CDR1 MDHEN and CDR2 SYDVKM. V was cut by 8 bases and J by 1 base, with 13 bases left in between. The CDR3 coding sequence is TGTGCCAGCTTGGGGATGGTAGGCACAGATACGCAGTATTTT. Its translation: CASLGMVGTDTQYF.

This clonotype occurred a few times. The V gene is TRBV7-9, the J gene TRBJ2-7, with D tentatively TRBD1 (5 bases). CDR1 and CDR2 (germline): SEHNR, FQNEAQ (reference sequence). The CDR3 has 14 amino acids. The V gene lost 5 bases and the J gene lost 6 bases, with 17 bases spanning the gap. Here the CDR3 reads CASSIPGRAGEQYF. CDR3 nucleotide sequence: TGTGCCAGCAGCATCCCGGGCAGGGCCGGCGAGCAGTACTTC.

CDR3: CSARETGTNTGELFF. DNA of the CDR3: TGCAGTGCTAGAGAGACCGGGACGAACACCGGGGAGCTGTTTTTT. The chain uses TRBV20-1 and TRBJ2-2, with D tentatively TRBD2 (5 bases). Germline V lookup: CDR1 DFQATT, CDR2 SNEGSKA (reference sequence). The CDR3 loop spans 15 amino acids. The V gene lost 0 bases and the J gene lost 0 bases, with 8 bases spanning the gap.

This clonotype has only a few counts. The genes are TRBV4-2 and TRBJ1-3; D might be TRBD1 (6 bases). Germline-derived CDR1 and CDR2 are LGHNA and YNFKEQ. Trimming shortened V by 0 bases and J by 4 bases, and 10 bases separated the two germline ends. The CDR3 length is 15 residues. The CDR3 nucleotides are TGTGCCAGCAGCCAAGATTACAGGGACGGAAACACCATATATTTT. Translated: CASSQDYRDGNTIYF.

This clonotype was recorded at least ten times. The chain uses TRBV27 and TRBJ2-3; 8 bases are a match to TRBD1. V shed 1 base, J shed 4 bases, and the junction held 10 bases outside the gene matches. In germline, CDR1 is MNHEY, CDR2 SMNVEV (reference sequence). This CDR3 is built from 17 residues. In nucleotides, the CDR3 is TGTGCCAGCAGTTTATACACAGGGGGAGTAGTCGCAGATACGCAGTATTTT. This gives the protein CASSLYTGGVVADTQYF.

The chain couples TRBV7-9 to TRBJ2-7; D unclear. Per the germline V gene, CDR1 is SEHNR and CDR2 is FQNEAQ (reference sequence). Deletions cut 7 bases from V and 3 bases from J, with 10 bases between. The CDR3 extends over 12 amino acids. DNA of the CDR3: TGTGCCAGCACAAGTCTTAACTACGAGCAGTACTTC. It yields the protein CASTSLNYEQYF.

As for this clonotype: Just one base apart from a much larger clone, this may be a read error. This chain links TRBV14 with TRBJ1-6; D not resolved. V was trimmed by 1 base and J by 7 bases, leaving 8 bases between them. The CDR3 is 14 residues long. The germline V gene encodes CDR1 SGHDN and CDR2 FVKESK. The CDR3 is CASSQGVRNSPLHF. The CDR3 DNA reads as TGTGCCAGCAGCCAAGGAGTCCGGAATTCACCCCTCCACTTT.

Details on this clonotype: This sequence may be a read error, since a much larger clone differs from it by one base. The chain is built from TRBV28 and TRBJ2-3; 8 bases match TRBD2. Germline values: CDR1 MDHEN, CDR2 SYDVKM. The length of the CDR3 is 16 residues. As DNA, the CDR3 is TGCGCCAGCAGCCAAGACCCCGGGAGGGCGGGAGATACGCAGTATTTT. Residues: CASSQDPGRAGDTQYF.

The chain couples TRBV18 to TRBJ2-7; 10 nucleotides match TRBD1. The CDR3 extends over 14 amino acids. Looked up from germline, CDR1 is KGHSH and CDR2 is LQKENI. V gave up 4 bases and J gave up 4 bases; unmatched junction bases: 4. CDR3 region: CASSLDRGKYEQYF. CDR3 nucleotides: TGTGCCAGCTCACTGGACAGGGGGAAGTACGAGCAGTACTTC.

This clonotype has a count of ten or more. This rearrangement joins TRBV4-2 to TRBJ2-7; D assignment may be TRBD1 or TRBD2 (5 bases each). From germline, CDR1 is LGHNA and CDR2 YNFKEQ. The CDR3 loop spans 15 amino acids. The V and J ends lost 4 bases and 2 bases respectively, with 15 bases between them. The CDR3 DNA sequence: TGTGCCAGCAGCCCATCCGGGACGGCGCCCTACGAGCAGTACTTC. Its translation: CASSPSGTAPYEQYF.

The chain is built from TRBV20-1 and TRBJ1-2, with 10 bases aligning to TRBD1. Germline-derived CDR1 and CDR2 are DFQATT and SNEGSKA (reference sequence). The junction had 14 bases not matched to a gene; V was cut back by 2 bases and J by 8 bases. The CDR3 length is 16 residues. In DNA form, the CDR3 reads TGCAGTGCTAGACCCCCGGGACAGGGGCTAACAAACGGCTACACCTTC. Amino acid sequence: CSARPPGQGLTNGYTF.